Listed below are T cell receptor beta chains from one sample, sequenced in a study of monozygotic twins with inflammatory bowel disease. After re-calling the 5' RACE reads, TCRdb lists one entry per CDR3 protein, DNA absent. The listing records around 450,000 distinct CDR3 sequences. The sequencing input was blood. The receptor set was obtained from a human donor with ulcerative colitis or Crohn's disease, or a healthy co-twin of an affected twin (not recorded which). Both conserved end residues are part of each CDR3.

J	length	V	CDR3
TRBJ1-2	13	TRBV7-6	CASSLKMSEAGIF
TRBJ1-4	12	TRBV3-1	CASGTVNEKLFF
TRBJ2-7	13	TRBV29-1	CSVYRESSYEQYF
TRBJ2-1	11	TRBV19	CASRRGTEQFF
TRBJ2-1	16	TRBV5-1	CASSFTTSGTYNEQFF
TRBJ2-1	15	TRBV4-2	CASSQDGSRYNEQFF
TRBJ2-3	17	TRBV5-1	CASSPGQGAQGTDTQYF
TRBJ2-7	14	TRBV28	CASSLSAAPYEQYF
TRBJ2-1	16	TRBV14	CASSQDYNRVFDEQFF
TRBJ2-3	13	TRBV20-1	CSGTVRGTDTQYF
TRBJ1-1	12	TRBV14	CASSQDARTAFF
TRBJ2-2	14	TRBV5-1	CASSRDKNTGELFF
TRBJ2-2	19	TRBV4-2	CASSQALLRGGSNTGELFF
TRBJ2-7	15	TRBV12-3/TRBV12-4	CASSSLGGGNYEQYF
TRBJ2-3	15	TRBV12-3/TRBV12-4	CASTLSGGLTDTQYF
TRBJ2-2	15	TRBV12-3/TRBV12-4	CASTTRGDRAGELFF
TRBJ2-7	15	TRBV9	CASRTGTVDSYEQYF
TRBJ2-3	16	TRBV7-2	CASSATSGRATDTQYF
TRBJ1-6	15	TRBV11-2	CASSLSSSYNSPLHF
TRBJ2-7	15	TRBV7-2	CASSIIGLAGYEQYF
TRBJ1-4	14	TRBV5-6	CASKDRPEDEKLFF
TRBJ1-6	17	TRBV12-3/TRBV12-4	CASTQFLGSSYNSPLHF
TRBJ2-1	14	TRBV12-3/TRBV12-4	CASSLETQLNEQFF
TRBJ1-1	15	TRBV10-3	CAISGGEGRHTEAFF
TRBJ1-2	13	TRBV6-6	CASSPGLDYGYTF
TRBJ2-3	15	TRBV5-6	CASSFGGPSTDTQYF
TRBJ2-1	17	TRBV20-1	CSARDPRGVASYNEQFF
TRBJ2-1	16	TRBV4-1	CASSQDGRGLYNEQFF
TRBJ2-1	16	TRBV7-2	CASSSRTSGYYNEQFF
TRBJ2-1	16	TRBV20-1	CSAVPAKLGTYNEQFF
TRBJ1-1	20	TRBV11-1	CASSFILSEAGTGLNTEAFF
TRBJ1-2	16	TRBV5-1	CASQIGEERVLGGYTF
TRBJ2-7	14	TRBV10-3	CAISGVGANYEQYF